This passage covers 2 T cell receptor beta chains from one sample sequenced in a study of cytomegalovirus exposure and HLA in healthy donors. It was with 60 Vbeta and 13 Jbeta primers that the PCR ran. Some clones are missing from TCRdb's copy, which holds only in-frame ones; the method was immunoSEQ multiplex PCR. The sample lists more than 95,000 clones, 70% to 80% occurring once. Sample: PBMCs. These receptors were collected from a man aged 40-55 years in good health and CMV-seropositive.

This chain uses TRBV28 with TRBJ2-1; 7 nucleotides line up with TRBD1. The CDR3 loop spans 15 amino acids. Losses at the gene ends were 7 bases for V and 6 bases for J; bases not matched to a gene: 12. Germline V gene data show CDR1 as MDHEN and CDR2 as SYDVKM. As DNA, the CDR3 is TGTGCCAGCAAGACCCCGGACAGGAACTTCAATGAGCAGTTCTTC. Translation: CASKTPDRNFNEQFF.

A single count supports this clone. The J gene is TRBJ1-1, the V gene TRBV27; 9 bases align to TRBD1. This CDR3 has 13 residues. Germline CDR1 is MNHEY and CDR2 is SMNVEV (reference sequence). The V gene end was trimmed by 4 bases and the J gene end by 6 bases; junction bases not matched to a gene: 3. DNA for the CDR3: TGTGCCAGCAGTTACAGGGGGCGGCCTGAAGCTTTCTTT. Protein product: CASSYRGRPEAFF.